These T cell receptor beta chains were read from a single sample in a study of early T cells in non-severe SARS-CoV-2 infection. Each CDR3 protein gets one entry after TCRdb re-called the 5' RACE reads with MiXCR. The data hold 40,000 to 60,000 distinct CDR3 sequences, with roughly 7.7% observed a single time. Sequencing input: whole blood. Receptors originate from an adult who was a healthcare worker with PCR-confirmed SARS-CoV-2 infection or an uninfected control (not recorded which). Each CDR3 is given with its conserved first and last residue. The D gene is left open where the match is weak. Only part of the rows carry a size: once, few, many, or a class if the clone is expanded.

v_call	clone_size	j_call	d_call	cdr3_aa	cdr3_nt
TRBV7-2	few	TRBJ2-3	-	CASSTTTNTQYF	TGTGCCAGCAGCACTACGACGAATACGCAGTATTTT
TRBV2	-	TRBJ1-2	TRBD1	CASSEDRGLKGYTF	TGTGCCAGCAGTGAAGACAGGGGGCTAAAAGGCTACACCTTC
TRBV24-1	-	TRBJ2-7	-	CATSVGGGTGEQYF	TGTGCCACCAGTGTAGGAGGGGGTACGGGTGAGCAGTACTTC
TRBV6-2/TRBV6-3	many	TRBJ2-1	-	CASSYGDYNEQFF	TGTGCCAGCAGTTACGGGGACTACAATGAGCAGTTCTTC
TRBV28	many	TRBJ1-3	TRBD1	CASSYRDRGRNTIYF	TGTGCCAGCAGTTACCGGGACAGGGGGCGGAACACCATATATTTT
TRBV10-1	many	TRBJ1-1	-	CASSGSGITEAFF	TGCGCCAGCAGTGGATCGGGAATCACTGAAGCTTTCTTT
TRBV5-1	many	TRBJ2-1	-	CASSHPLASSYNEQFF	TGCGCCAGCAGCCACCCCCTAGCGAGCTCCTACAATGAGCAGTTCTTC
TRBV7-9	few	TRBJ1-6	-	CASSLEQNSPLHF	TGTGCCAGCAGCTTAGAGCAGAATTCACCCCTCCACTTT
TRBV6-2/TRBV6-3	few	TRBJ2-1	-	CASSYSVENEQFF	TGTGCCAGCAGTTACTCGGTTGAGAATGAGCAGTTCTTC
TRBV28	few	TRBJ1-2	-	CASQEPNSNYGYTF	TGTGCCAGCCAAGAGCCCAATTCTAACTATGGCTACACCTTC
TRBV6-1	-	TRBJ2-4	-	CASRSQGLHSKNIQYF	TGTGCCAGCAGGTCGCAGGGTCTTCATTCCAAAAACATTCAGTACTTC
TRBV18	many	TRBJ1-2	TRBD1	CASSPPRQGNYGYTF	TGTGCCAGCTCACCACCAAGACAGGGGAACTATGGCTACACCTTC
TRBV2	-	TRBJ2-7	-	CASSGTVSYEQYF	TGTGCCAGCAGTGGGACAGTTTCCTACGAGCAGTACTTC
TRBV28	many	TRBJ1-4	-	CASSAQGQGPLREKLFF	TGTGCCAGCAGTGCCCAAGGGCAGGGACCGTTAAGGGAAAAACTGTTTTTT
TRBV12-3/TRBV12-4	many	TRBJ1-1	-	CASSPLGSRNTEAFF	TGTGCCAGCAGTCCCCTCGGCAGCAGGAACACTGAAGCTTTCTTT
TRBV6-2/TRBV6-3	-	TRBJ1-1	-	CASSPAGTEAFF	TGTGCCAGCAGTCCGGCGGGGACTGAAGCTTTCTTT
TRBV7-2	many	TRBJ2-2	-	CASSLGSRGSNTGELFF	TGTGCCAGCAGCTTAGGGAGTCGGGGCTCGAACACCGGGGAGCTGTTTTTT
TRBV30	-	TRBJ2-1	-	CAWSNTNNEQFF	TGTGCCTGGAGCAACACGAACAATGAGCAGTTCTTC
TRBV7-9	many	TRBJ2-7	-	CALTVPPNEQYF	TGTGCCCTAACAGTCCCACCAAACGAGCAGTACTTC
TRBV7-2	-	TRBJ2-2	-	CASSPRAQNTGELFF	TGTGCCAGCAGCCCAAGGGCTCAGAACACCGGGGAGCTGTTTTTT
TRBV4-1	-	TRBJ2-7	-	CASSPSANSYEQYF	TGCGCCAGCAGCCCCTCAGCTAACTCCTACGAGCAGTACTTC
TRBV6-1	many	TRBJ2-2	TRBD1	CASSDLTGTGTGELFF	TGTGCCAGCAGTGACCTAACCGGGACAGGGACCGGGGAGCTGTTTTTT
TRBV14	many	TRBJ1-1	-	CASSQDLIEAFF	TGTGCCAGCAGCCAAGATTTGATTGAAGCTTTCTTT
TRBV6-6	many	TRBJ2-3	-	CASSLATVNTQYF	TGTGCCAGCAGCCTCGCTACAGTTAATACGCAGTATTTT
TRBV9	many	TRBJ1-2	-	CASSVEDYGYTF	TGTGCCAGCAGCGTAGAGGACTATGGCTACACCTTC
TRBV7-3	-	TRBJ1-2	TRBD1	CASSPQGQDGYTF	TGTGCCAGCAGCCCCCAGGGACAGGATGGCTACACCTTC
TRBV27	medium-sized	TRBJ2-7	TRBD2	CASSITSGFYEQYF	TGTGCCAGCAGCATCACTAGCGGTTTCTACGAGCAGTACTTC
TRBV20-1	few	TRBJ1-1	-	CSARKRTAMNTEAFF	TGCAGTGCTAGAAAACGGACAGCTATGAACACTGAAGCTTTCTTT
TRBV4-3	many	TRBJ2-1	TRBD2	CASSQTPSGGLLYNEQFF	TGCGCCAGCAGCCAAACCCCTAGCGGGGGCCTACTTTACAATGAGCAGTTCTTC
TRBV27	many	TRBJ1-1	-	CASSLVGANTEAFF	TGTGCCAGCAGTTTAGTCGGAGCGAACACTGAAGCTTTCTTT
TRBV6-6	many	TRBJ1-3	TRBD1	CASSLGGGNTIYF	TGTGCCAGCAGTTTAGGGGGCGGAAACACCATATATTTT
TRBV9	few	TRBJ2-1	TRBD1	CASSPRQGGNNEQFF	TGTGCCAGCAGCCCCCGACAGGGGGGGAACAATGAGCAGTTCTTC
TRBV20-1	many	TRBJ1-1	-	CSARPRESEAFF	TGCAGTGCTAGACCCAGGGAGAGTGAAGCTTTCTTT
TRBV29-1	few	TRBJ2-5	-	CSVGHTVETQYF	TGCAGCGTTGGACACACGGTAGAGACCCAGTACTTC
TRBV28	few	TRBJ2-5	-	CASSLRGRRGETQYF	TGTGCCAGCAGTCTCCGAGGGAGGAGGGGAGAGACCCAGTACTTC
TRBV2	few	TRBJ1-5	TRBD1	CASSEGQGAQPQHF	TGTGCCAGCAGTGAAGGGCAGGGGGCCCAGCCCCAGCATTTT
TRBV29-1	many	TRBJ1-2	-	CSVVVSTVNYGYTF	TGCAGCGTTGTAGTCAGTACGGTTAACTATGGCTACACCTTC
TRBV19	many	TRBJ2-2	TRBD2	CASSRLAGANTGELFF	TGTGCCAGTAGTAGACTAGCGGGGGCGAACACCGGGGAGCTGTTTTTT
TRBV15	many	TRBJ2-3	-	CATSRGTDTQYF	TGTGCCACCAGCAGAGGGACAGATACGCAGTATTTT